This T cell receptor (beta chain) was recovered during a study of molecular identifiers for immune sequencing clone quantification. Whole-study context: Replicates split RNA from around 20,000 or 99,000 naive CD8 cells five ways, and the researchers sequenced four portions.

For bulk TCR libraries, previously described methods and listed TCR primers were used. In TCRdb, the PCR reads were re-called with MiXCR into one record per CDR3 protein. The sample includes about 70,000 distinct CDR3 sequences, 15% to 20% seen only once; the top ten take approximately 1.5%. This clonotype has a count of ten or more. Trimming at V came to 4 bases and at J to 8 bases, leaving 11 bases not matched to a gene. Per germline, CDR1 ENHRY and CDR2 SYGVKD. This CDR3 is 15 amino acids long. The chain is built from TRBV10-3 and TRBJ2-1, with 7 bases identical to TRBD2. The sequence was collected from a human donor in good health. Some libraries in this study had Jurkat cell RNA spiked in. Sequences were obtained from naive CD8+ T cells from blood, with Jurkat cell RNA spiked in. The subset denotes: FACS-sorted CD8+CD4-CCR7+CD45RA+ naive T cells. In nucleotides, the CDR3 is TGTGCCATCAGTGGTGTAGCGGGCGGTAGCGATGAGCAGTTCTTC. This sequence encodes CAISGVAGGSDEQFF.